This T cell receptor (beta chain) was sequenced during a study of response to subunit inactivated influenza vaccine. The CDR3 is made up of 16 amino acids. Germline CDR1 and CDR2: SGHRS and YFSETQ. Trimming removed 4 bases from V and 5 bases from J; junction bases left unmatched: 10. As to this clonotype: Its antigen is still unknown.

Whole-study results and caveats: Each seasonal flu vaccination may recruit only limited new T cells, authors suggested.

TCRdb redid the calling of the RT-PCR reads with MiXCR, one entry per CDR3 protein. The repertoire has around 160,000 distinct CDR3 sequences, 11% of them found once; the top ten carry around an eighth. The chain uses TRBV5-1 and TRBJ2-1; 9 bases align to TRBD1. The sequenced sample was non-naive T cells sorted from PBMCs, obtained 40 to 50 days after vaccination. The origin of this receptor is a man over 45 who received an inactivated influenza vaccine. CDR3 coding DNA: TGCGCCAGCAGCCAAAAAGCCGGGACAGGGAACAATGAGCAGTTCTTC. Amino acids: CASSQKAGTGNNEQFF.